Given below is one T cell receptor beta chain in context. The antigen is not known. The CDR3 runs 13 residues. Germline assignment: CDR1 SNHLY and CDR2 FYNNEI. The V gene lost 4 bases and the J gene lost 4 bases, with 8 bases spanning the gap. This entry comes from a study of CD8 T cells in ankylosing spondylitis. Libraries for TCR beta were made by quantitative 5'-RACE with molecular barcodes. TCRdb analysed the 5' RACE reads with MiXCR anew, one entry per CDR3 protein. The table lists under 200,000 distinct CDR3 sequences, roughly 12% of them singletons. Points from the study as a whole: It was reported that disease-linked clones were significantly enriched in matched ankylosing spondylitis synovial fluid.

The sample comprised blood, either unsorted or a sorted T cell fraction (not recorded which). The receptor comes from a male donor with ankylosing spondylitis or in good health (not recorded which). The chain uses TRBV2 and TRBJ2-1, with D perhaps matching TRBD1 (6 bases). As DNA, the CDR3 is TGTGCCAGCAGTGCCAGGGGTTACAATGAGCAGTTCTTC. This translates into CASSARGYNEQFF.